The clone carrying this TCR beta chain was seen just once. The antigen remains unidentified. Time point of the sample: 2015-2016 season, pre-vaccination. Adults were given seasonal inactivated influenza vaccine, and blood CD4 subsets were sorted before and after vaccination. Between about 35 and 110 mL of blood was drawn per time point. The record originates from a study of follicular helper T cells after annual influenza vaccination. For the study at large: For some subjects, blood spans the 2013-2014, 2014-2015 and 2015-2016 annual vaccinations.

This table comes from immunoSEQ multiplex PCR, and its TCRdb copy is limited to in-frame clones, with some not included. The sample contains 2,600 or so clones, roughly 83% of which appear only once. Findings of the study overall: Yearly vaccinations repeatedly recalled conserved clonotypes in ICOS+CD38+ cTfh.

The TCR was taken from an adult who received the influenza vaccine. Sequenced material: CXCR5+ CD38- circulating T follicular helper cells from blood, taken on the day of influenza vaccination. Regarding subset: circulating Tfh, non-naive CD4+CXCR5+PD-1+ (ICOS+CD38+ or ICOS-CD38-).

The CDR3 loop reads CASQTRGGEKLFF. The CDR3 nucleotides are TGTGCCAGCCAGACCCGAGGGGGTGAAAAACTGTTTTTT. The chain has TRBV16 and TRBJ1-4; D possibly corresponds to TRBD1 (6 bases). V lost 8 bases and J lost 7, with 14 bases in between. CDR1 KGHSY and CDR2 FQNENV come from the germline V gene. This CDR3 contains 13 residues.